A single sample is the source of the 14 T cell receptor beta chains below, sequenced in a study of OX40 agonist ivuxolimab in advanced cancers. Assay: immunoSEQ multiplex PCR; the TCRdb copy retains only in-frame clones and omits some. The top ten clones hold roughly 2.2% of a sample with tens of thousands of clones, more than 80% of them seen once. The sequenced sample was CD4+ or CD8+ T cells sorted from blood, obtained in a trial of the OX40 agonist ivuxolimab. These receptors originate from an adult with an advanced solid tumor such as melanoma, head and neck, liver or kidney cancer.

This chain joins TRBV5-6 and TRBJ1-2; D is uncertain. The V gene lost 4 bases and the J gene lost 2 bases, with 15 bases spanning the gap. The CDR3 extends over 15 amino acids. From germline, CDR1 is SGHDT and CDR2 YYEEEE. CDR3 DNA: TGTGCCAGCAGCCTCCGAGGGCCCAGAAACTATGGCTACACCTTC. This encodes CASSLRGPRNYGYTF.

This rearrangement joins TRBV28 to TRBJ2-4; D not certain. Trimming took 3 bases from V and 0 from J, leaving 9 bases between them. Germline-derived CDR1 and CDR2 are MDHEN and SYDVKM. This CDR3 comprises 15 residues. CDR3 region: CASSFPSLAKNIQYF. The CDR3 region has the DNA TGTGCCAGCAGTTTCCCCAGTCTAGCCAAAAACATTCAGTACTTC.

Only a few counts were recorded for this clone. This chain joins TRBV7-3 and TRBJ2-1, with TRBD2 matching over 7 bases. This CDR3 has 15 residues. Germline CDR1 SGHTA, CDR2 FQGTGA. The ends lost 6 bases at V and 8 bases at J; junction bases unmatched: 13. CDR3 amino acids: CASSLGGGPLYEQFF. Written as DNA, the CDR3 is TGTGCCAGCAGTTTGGGGGGAGGGCCCCTCTATGAGCAGTTCTTC.

The chain joins TRBV19 to TRBJ2-2; 10 nucleotides line up with TRBD2. This CDR3 is 16 amino acids long. CDR1 is LNHDA and CDR2 is SQIVND in the germline V gene (reference sequence). V dropped 4 bases and J dropped 2; count of bases not matched to a gene: 4. CDR3 sequence: CASSRPSGGNTGELFF. In DNA form, the CDR3 reads TGTGCCAGTAGTAGACCTAGCGGGGGTAACACCGGGGAGCTGTTTTTT.

The V call is TRBV9, the J call TRBJ1-3, with TRBD1 matching 7 bases. Germline lookup yields CDR1 SGDLS and CDR2 YYNGEE. The V gene end was trimmed by 4 bases and the J gene end by 3 bases; junction bases not matched to a gene: 7. This CDR3 spans 15 amino acids. This CDR3 reads CASSPRQGDGNTIYF. The CDR3, as DNA: TGTGCCAGCAGCCCACGACAGGGTGATGGAAACACCATATATTTT.

V and J are TRBV28 and TRBJ2-3, with 9 bases matching TRBD1. The V and J ends lost 11 bases and 4 bases, in that order; junction bases with no gene match: 10. The CDR3 loop spans 14 amino acids. CDR1 is MDHEN, CDR2 SYDVKM, per germline. The DNA for the CDR3 is TGTGCCGGTTCCGCTACAGGGGGCGCAGATACGCAGTATTTT. Translating gives CAGSATGGADTQYF.

This sequence joins TRBV4-3 and TRBJ2-6; D is possibly TRBD1 (6 bases). CDR3 size: 16 residues. V was clipped by 10 bases and J by 0 bases, with 16 bases between them. The germline V gene has CDR1 LGHNA and CDR2 YSLEER. The CDR3 reads CANQQGPFSGANVLTF. The DNA of the CDR3 is TGCGCCAATCAACAGGGTCCCTTCTCTGGGGCCAACGTCCTGACTTTC.

This clone is a singleton in its sample. The V and J genes are TRBV27 and TRBJ2-1; D may match TRBD1 or TRBD2 (5 bases each). CDR1 is MNHEY and CDR2 is SMNVEV in the germline V gene (reference sequence). Trimming shortened V by 3 bases and J by 16 bases, and 16 bases separated the two germline ends. CDR3 size: 12 residues. The CDR3 DNA sequence: TGTGCCAGCAGTTTCCCGATCGGGACCCTATTCTTC. The encoded protein is CASSFPIGTLFF.

This clone has a handful of counts. V usage is TRBV27 and J usage is TRBJ2-4; the D gene is possibly TRBD1 (6 bases). V was cut by 6 bases and J by 0 bases, with 12 bases left in between. The CDR3 totals 15 residues. CDR1 and CDR2 (germline): MNHEY, SMNVEV (reference sequence). CDR3 region: CASSRQGIAKNIQYF. DNA for the CDR3: TGTGCCAGCAGCCGCCAGGGGATAGCCAAAAACATTCAGTACTTC.

V usage is TRBV11-2 and J usage is TRBJ2-4; D not resolved. Per the germline V gene, CDR1 is SGHAT and CDR2 is FQNNGV. Trimming left V 4 bases short and J 0 bases short, with 10 bases between. The CDR3 runs 15 residues. CDR3 sequence (DNA): TGTGCCAGCAGCTCGGAAGCTCTAGCCAAAAACATTCAGTACTTC. Its protein is CASSSEALAKNIQYF.

The V and J genes are TRBV27 and TRBJ2-5, with 10 nucleotides matching TRBD2. Germline-derived CDR1 and CDR2 are MNHEY and SMNVEV (reference sequence). The J segment lost 4 bases and the V segment lost 2 bases, leaving 10 bases of the junction unmatched. CDR3 size: 17 residues. In DNA, the CDR3 is TGTGCCAGCAGTTTAAGTCGAAGCGGGAGGGCCGGAGAGACCCAGTACTTC. Its translation: CASSLSRSGRAGETQYF.

The rearrangement joins TRBV6-5 to TRBJ2-2; D unresolved. This CDR3 has 12 amino acids. Germline V gene sequence: CDR1 MNHEY, CDR2 SVGAGI. The V end was cut by 4 bases, the J end by 7 bases, with 7 bases between. CDR3 DNA: TGTGCCAGCAGTTTGTCGTTCGGGGAGCTGTTTTTT. This translates into CASSLSFGELFF.

The genes are TRBV6-1 and TRBJ2-7, with 9 bases identical to TRBD1. In germline, CDR1 is MNHNS, CDR2 SASEGT. J gave up 0 bases and V 5 bases, and 2 bases lay outside the gene matches. The CDR3 length is 14 residues. The CDR3 region has the DNA TGTGCCAGCAGTCGGGACAGGGTCTCCTACGAGCAGTACTTC. Amino acid sequence: CASSRDRVSYEQYF.

J is TRBJ2-7 and V is TRBV28, with D perhaps TRBD2 (6 bases). V was clipped by 3 bases and J by 7 bases, with 19 bases between them. CDR1 and CDR2 from the germline V gene are MDHEN and SYDVKM. This CDR3 is 15 amino acids long. The CDR3: CASSLIGFRGNEQYF. The CDR3 bases are TGTGCCAGCAGTTTGATAGGGTTTCGGGGGAATGAGCAGTACTTC.